The T cell receptor (beta chain) under discussion was sequenced for a study of cytomegalovirus exposure and HLA in healthy donors. General study points: Reportedly, diagnosis of cytomegalovirus status by the classifier showed high specificity and sensitivity. The study found most TCR sequences rare, yet found some public TCRs in many donors.

The V gene lost 5 bases and the J gene lost 4 bases, with 16 bases spanning the gap. Germline CDR1 SGHRS, CDR2 YFSETQ. CDR3 length: 15 residues. The assay was immunoSEQ multiplex PCR, and TCRdb's table has in-frame clones only and misses some. This sample has 150,000 to 200,000 clones; over 85% occur once, and the top ten carry 4.2%. Note on this clone: Its antigen remains unknown.

The sequence was collected from a man between 18 and 29 years old in good health and CMV-seropositive. The specimen was PBMCs. The rearrangement uses TRBV5-1 and TRBJ2-1; a possible D gene is TRBD2 (5 bases). Here the CDR3 reads CASRRTLSAYNEQFF. The CDR3 nucleotides are TGCGCCAGCAGAAGGACTCTATCGGCTTACAATGAGCAGTTCTTC.